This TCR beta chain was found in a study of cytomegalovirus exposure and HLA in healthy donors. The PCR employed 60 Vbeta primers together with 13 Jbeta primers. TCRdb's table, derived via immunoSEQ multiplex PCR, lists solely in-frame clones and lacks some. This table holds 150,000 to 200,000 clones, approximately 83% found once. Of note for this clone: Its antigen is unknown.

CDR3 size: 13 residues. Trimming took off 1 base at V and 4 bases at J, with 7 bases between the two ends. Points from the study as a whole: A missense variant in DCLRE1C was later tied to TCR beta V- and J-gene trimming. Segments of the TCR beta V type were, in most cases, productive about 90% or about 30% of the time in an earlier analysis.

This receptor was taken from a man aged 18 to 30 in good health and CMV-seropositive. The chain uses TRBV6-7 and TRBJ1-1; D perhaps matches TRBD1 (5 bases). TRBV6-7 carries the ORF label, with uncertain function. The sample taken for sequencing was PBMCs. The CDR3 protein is CASSYWGGTEAFF. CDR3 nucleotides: TGTGCCAGCAGTTACTGGGGGGGCACTGAAGCTTTCTTT.